The 3 T cell receptor beta chains reported below all come from one sample, sequenced in a study of neurological immune-mediated disorders. TCRdb redid the calling of the 5' RACE reads with MiXCR, one entry per CDR3 protein. Altogether under 35,000 distinct CDR3 sequences are present, roughly 1.6% being singletons, with the ten largest covering roughly 8.7%. The sample consisted of PBMCs. These receptors all come from a woman between 25 and 40 years old with multiple sclerosis.

This clonotype appeared many times. The rearrangement links TRBV5-6 to TRBJ1-2, with no clear D. Trimming cost V 1 base and J 5 bases, with 6 bases left between them. Germline values: CDR1 SGHDT, CDR2 YYEEEE. The CDR3 spans 12 residues. The CDR3 coding sequence is TGTGCCAGCAGCTTGACCCCGTATGGCTACACCTTC. Translating it yields CASSLTPYGYTF.

At least ten counts were recorded for this clonotype. The chain has TRBV10-3 and TRBJ2-5; the D gene is possibly TRBD2 (5 bases). The CDR3 loop spans 14 amino acids. Germline CDR1 and CDR2: ENHRY and SYGVKD. The V and J ends lost 2 bases and 5 bases respectively, with 12 bases between them. Written as DNA, the CDR3 is TGTGCCATCAGTGAGATCGGGGAGCGGGAGACCCAGTACTTC. This translates into CAISEIGERETQYF.

The table lists this clonotype with many counts. The chain joins TRBV28 to TRBJ1-1; TRBD1 might be the D (6 bases). This CDR3 is built from 12 residues. Germline loops: CDR1 MDHEN, CDR2 SYDVKM. The V gene lost 2 bases and the J gene lost 6 bases, with 7 bases spanning the gap. In DNA, the CDR3 is TGTGCCAGCAGTTTAGGGACATCTGAAGCTTTCTTT. It codes for CASSLGTSEAFF.